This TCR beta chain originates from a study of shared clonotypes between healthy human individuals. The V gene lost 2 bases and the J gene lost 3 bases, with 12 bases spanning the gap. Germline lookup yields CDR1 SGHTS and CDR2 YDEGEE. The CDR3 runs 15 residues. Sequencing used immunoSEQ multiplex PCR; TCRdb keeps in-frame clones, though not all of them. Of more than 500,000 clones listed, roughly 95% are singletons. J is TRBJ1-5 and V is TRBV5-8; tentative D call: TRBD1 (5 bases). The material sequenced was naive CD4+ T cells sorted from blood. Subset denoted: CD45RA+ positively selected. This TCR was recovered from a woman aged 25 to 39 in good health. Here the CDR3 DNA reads TGTGCCAGCAGCTTCTCTACAGGAGCCAATCAGCCCCAGCATTTT. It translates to CASSFSTGANQPQHF.